This TCR beta chain was identified in a study of Ad26.COV2.S vaccination and SARS-CoV-2 variants. Study summary: This donor came from the COV1001 trial of Ad26.COV2.S. General study results and limits: Post-vaccination breadth of spike-specific CD8+ and CD4+ T cell responses was reportedly substantial. Among vaccine recipients, spike-specific TCR breadth exceeded that of placebo recipients.

V was trimmed by 5 bases and J by 1 base, leaving 11 bases between them. The germline CDR1 and CDR2 sequences are SGHTA and FQGNSA. CDR3 length: 15 residues. The repertoire was sequenced with immunoSEQ multiplex PCR; TCRdb's copy has only in-frame clones and lacks some. The sample records about 350,000 clones, approximately 85% being singletons. Note on this clone: The antigen is unknown.

Treatment here: around 19 received Ad26.COV2.S at low or high dose, single or two shots; roughly five received placebo; per-sample allocation not given. Sampling took place 63 days after the first vaccine or placebo injection. At a Boston site, the person donating was an adult of 18-55 years. Sequenced material: peripheral blood, taken in a trial of Ad26.COV2.S vaccine versus placebo. This TCR derives from a person aged 18 to 65 who received the Ad26.COV2.S COVID-19 vaccine or a placebo. V and J are TRBV7-2 and TRBJ2-2, with D maybe TRBD1 (5 bases). CDR3 sequence (DNA): TGTGCCAGCAGCCAAATCACAGGGAACACCGGGGAGCTGTTTTTT. This gives the protein CASSQITGNTGELFF.